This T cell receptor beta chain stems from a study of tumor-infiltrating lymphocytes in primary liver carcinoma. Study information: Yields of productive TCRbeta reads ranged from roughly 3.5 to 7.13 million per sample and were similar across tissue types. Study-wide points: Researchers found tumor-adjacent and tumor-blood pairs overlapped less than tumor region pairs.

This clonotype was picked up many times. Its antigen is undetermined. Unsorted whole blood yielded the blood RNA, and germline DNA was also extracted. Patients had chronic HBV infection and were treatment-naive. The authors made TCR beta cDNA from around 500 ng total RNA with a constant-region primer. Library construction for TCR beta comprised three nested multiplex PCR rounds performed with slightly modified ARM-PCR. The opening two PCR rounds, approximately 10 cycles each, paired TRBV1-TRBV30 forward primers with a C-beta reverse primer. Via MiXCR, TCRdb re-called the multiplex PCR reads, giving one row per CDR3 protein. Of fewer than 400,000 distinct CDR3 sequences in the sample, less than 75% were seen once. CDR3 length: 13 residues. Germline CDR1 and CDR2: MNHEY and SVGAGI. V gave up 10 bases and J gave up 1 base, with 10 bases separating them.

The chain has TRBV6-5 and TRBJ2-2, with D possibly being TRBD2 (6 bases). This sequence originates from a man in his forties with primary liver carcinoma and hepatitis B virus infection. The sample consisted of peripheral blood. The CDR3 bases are TGTGCCATCCTTAGCGGGAACACCGGGGAGCTGTTTTTT. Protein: CAILSGNTGELFF.